This is a list of T cell receptor beta chains from one sample in a study of blood T cells in healthy people across ages. TCRdb reprocessed the 5' RACE reads with MiXCR, giving one entry per CDR3 protein. The sample contains 800,000 to 1,300,000 distinct CDR3 sequences, 20% to 25% of which appear only once. The same data also contributed to another study, on T cells of mothers and their children.

The specimen was blood. These receptors were collected from a girl between 2 and 10 years old in good health. Each CDR3 is given without its conserved first and last residue. The order of the fields is J gene, D gene, V gene, CDR3 protein. A D gene is named only where the DNA matches it firmly.

J: TRBJ2-5
D: -
V: TRBV20-1
CDR3: SARDSPETQY

J: TRBJ2-2
D: TRBD1
V: TRBV20-1
CDR3: SARVPGTGNTGELF

J: TRBJ1-1
D: -
V: TRBV11-2
CDR3: ASSSTREGSTEAF

J: TRBJ1-2
D: TRBD1
V: TRBV15
CDR3: ATSSGQVPNYGYT

J: -
D: -
V: TRBV28
CDR3: ASSISAGRSYEQY

J: TRBJ1-2
D: -
V: TRBV7-3
CDR3: ASGPGGHDYT

J: TRBJ2-5
D: TRBD2
V: TRBV28
CDR3: ASSSPGVSGTQETQY

J: TRBJ1-1
D: -
V: TRBV27
CDR3: ASSLLRENTEAF

J: TRBJ2-1
D: TRBD2
V: TRBV4-1
CDR3: ASSIRTSGGYNEQF

J: TRBJ1-5
D: -
V: TRBV4-3
CDR3: ASSPRTEATSNQPQH

J: TRBJ2-1
D: -
V: TRBV7-2
CDR3: ASSLKVLAYNEQF

J: TRBJ2-3
D: TRBD2
V: TRBV13
CDR3: ASSLGRGAGEYLLNTDTQY

J: TRBJ1-4
D: -
V: TRBV6-5
CDR3: ASSFAEGLGEKLF

J: TRBJ2-5
D: -
V: TRBV19
CDR3: ASSPGGRPASETQY

J: TRBJ2-1
D: -
V: TRBV7-7
CDR3: ASSLGLEGEQF

J: TRBJ1-1
D: -
V: TRBV5-1
CDR3: ASSLSTGCEVGNMNTEAF

J: TRBJ2-1
D: TRBD2
V: TRBV11-2
CDR3: ASSSDDPGLAGNEQF

J: TRBJ2-3
D: -
V: TRBV7-2
CDR3: ASSPPDRGSTDTQY

J: -
D: -
V: TRBV20-1
CDR3: SALDWSYEQY

J: TRBJ1-1
D: -
V: TRBV9
CDR3: ASSVGSTDQNTEAF

J: TRBJ2-7
D: -
V: TRBV24-1
CDR3: ATSDLRTYEQY

J: TRBJ1-5
D: TRBD1
V: TRBV2
CDR3: ASSQGGTVNQPQH

J: TRBJ2-1
D: TRBD2
V: TRBV15
CDR3: ATSRNLADEQF

J: TRBJ2-1
D: TRBD2
V: TRBV2
CDR3: ASSVARGGGYEQF

J: TRBJ2-1
D: TRBD2
V: TRBV12-5
CDR3: ASGLVQGLAEYNEQF

J: TRBJ2-2
D: TRBD2
V: TRBV6-2/TRBV6-3
CDR3: ASSTLAGSVGELF

J: TRBJ1-1
D: -
V: TRBV4-3
CDR3: ASSQDRVSTEAF

J: TRBJ2-3
D: TRBD2
V: TRBV6-5
CDR3: ASTFSGSSTDTQY

J: TRBJ1-5
D: -
V: TRBV12-3/TRBV12-4
CDR3: ASSSRSPARPQH

J: TRBJ2-1
D: -
V: TRBV6-1
CDR3: ASSELDFSYNEQF

J: TRBJ1-2
D: -
V: TRBV24-1
CDR3: ATSDITRTDGYT

J: TRBJ2-4
D: -
V: TRBV14
CDR3: ASSGRRTNIQY

J: -
D: -
V: TRBV21-1
CDR3: ASSNLGKTDLILYNEQF

J: TRBJ1-1
D: -
V: TRBV9
CDR3: ASSQGPMNTEAF

J: TRBJ1-3
D: -
V: TRBV12-3/TRBV12-4
CDR3: ASRFGTSNTIY

J: TRBJ2-5
D: TRBD2
V: TRBV5-4
CDR3: ASSLSMGGTHPQETQY

J: TRBJ2-1
D: -
V: TRBV20-1
CDR3: GARESGYNEQF

J: TRBJ2-5
D: -
V: TRBV6-5
CDR3: ATRVGYAETQY

J: TRBJ2-3
D: -
V: TRBV12-3/TRBV12-4
CDR3: ASSLDSAFADTQY

J: TRBJ1-6
D: -
V: TRBV6-5
CDR3: ASRGDIDSPLH

J: TRBJ2-5
D: -
V: TRBV20-1
CDR3: SAPWAETQY

J: -
D: TRBD1
V: TRBV12-3/TRBV12-4
CDR3: ASSLRDRGKGEQF

J: -
D: TRBD1
V: TRBV28
CDR3: AGSHLRGDSTYNEQF

J: TRBJ2-5
D: TRBD1
V: TRBV4-1
CDR3: ASTPDRATYNERF

J: TRBJ2-1
D: -
V: TRBV5-1
CDR3: ASSLSSASYNEQF

J: TRBJ2-5
D: -
V: TRBV7-3
CDR3: ASSDNLGGLV

J: TRBJ2-6
D: TRBD1
V: TRBV5-1
CDR3: ASSWDAGQVSSGANVLT

J: TRBJ2-2
D: TRBD2
V: TRBV20-1
CDR3: SARDASGRALNGELF

J: TRBJ2-3
D: TRBD2
V: TRBV9
CDR3: ASSGGLAGGRDTQY

J: -
D: -
V: TRBV2
CDR3: AGSDFGLETQY

J: TRBJ2-1
D: -
V: TRBV7-9
CDR3: ASSRDPENEQF

J: TRBJ2-7
D: -
V: TRBV27
CDR3: ASKKDLQFPREQY

J: TRBJ2-7
D: TRBD2
V: TRBV20-1
CDR3: SARGSGPTYEQY

J: TRBJ2-6
D: -
V: TRBV6-2/TRBV6-3
CDR3: ASSSGGKGSGANVLT